This T cell receptor (beta chain) was captured in a study of HIV-infected children after antiretroviral therapy interruption. Study at large: Weeks 0, 48 and 150 were sampled under continuous treatment.

The germline V gene has CDR1 SGHAT and CDR2 FQNNGV. The CDR3 sequence is 11 residues long. Trimming removed 0 bases from V and 5 bases from J, with 1 base in between. As for treatment: PENTA 11 planned treatment interruption arm or continuous ART arm. This clonotype was detected ten times or more. The TCR library was built from RNA with a 3' RACE protocol and unique molecular identifiers. TCRdb reprocessed the 3' RACE reads via MiXCR and lists one record per CDR3 protein. Of approximately 89,000 distinct CDR3 sequences in the sample, 6.9% are singletons; the top ten hold 0.9% to 1.4%. This chain links TRBV11-2 with TRBJ2-5; D remains unclear. This sample comprised CD45RA+ CD4+ T cells from PBMCs, pooled from several time points, obtained from a donor given antiretroviral therapy, either interrupted or continuous. Subset meaning: naive CD4+ CD45RA+ CD45RO- T cells. This receptor was identified in a pool of human donors with HIV. This CDR3 reads CASSLDETQYF. CDR3 bases: TGTGCCAGCAGCTTAGATGAGACCCAGTACTTC.